This T cell receptor (beta chain) was retrieved from a study of cytomegalovirus exposure and HLA in healthy donors. Whole-study context: The approximately 600 first-cohort repertoires shared a platform with the 130 or so validation repertoires, as reported in a later analysis.

Broader study findings: Later, an analysis found that TCR clusters from the first cohort tended to co-occur in the 90 to 150 validation repertoires. A few of the chains that were CMV-associated were confirmed in vitro to be specific for CMV antigens. Most TCR sequences proved rare, with some public TCRs found in many donors.

This table comes from immunoSEQ multiplex PCR, and its TCRdb copy is limited to in-frame clones, with some not included. In the table there are hundreds of thousands of clones, roughly 88% of which are singletons. Trimming removed 0 bases from V and 3 bases from J, with 8 bases in between. The CDR3 has 14 amino acids. Germline CDR1 MGHRA, CDR2 YSYEKL. As for this clone: Its antigen is not known.

The chain links TRBV4-1 to TRBJ2-5, with D uncertain. Sequenced: PBMCs. This clonotype was sampled from a woman between 18 and 29 years old in good health and CMV-seronegative. For the CDR3, the DNA is TGCGCCAGCAGCCAAGACCTCCCTGAAGAGACCCAGTACTTC. Encoded protein: CASSQDLPEETQYF.